This T cell receptor beta chain was observed in a study of T cell responses to AZD1222 COVID-19 vaccine. General study findings and limits: Baseline serostatus was positive in only six AZD1222 recipients. The study reported that nearly half of spike-specific TCRs target unmutated variant regions. Scientists sampled the repertoires only once the peak T cell response had passed. Spike regions recognized by vaccine-associated CD4 TCRs spanned the protein, led by 160-218 and 743-854.

Remarks on this clone: Its antigen remains unknown.

Trimming removed 4 bases from V and 6 bases from J, with 6 bases in between. This CDR3 comprises 12 residues. Germline CDR1 is LGHNA and CDR2 is YSLEER. Clones were read by immunoSEQ multiplex PCR, and TCRdb kept only the in-frame ones, dropping some. The table shows around 65,000 clones, with roughly three quarters occurring only once. The receptor was isolated from an adult in good health. The sample here was peripheral blood, taken on day 0 of AZD1222 vaccination. The chain has TRBV4-3 and TRBJ2-2; no clear D gene. CDR3 nucleotides: TGCGCCAGCAGCCGGCACGCCGGGGAGCTGTTTTTT. This sequence encodes CASSRHAGELFF.